A selection of T cell receptor beta chains follows, all from one sample in a study of a mutant IDH1 vaccine in newly diagnosed glioma. These TCRs' antigens remain unknown. The repertoire was sequenced with immunoSEQ multiplex PCR; TCRdb's copy has only in-frame clones and lacks some. The sample gives around 50,000 clones, around 90% of which show up once; around 5.7% is in the top ten. Material: PBMCs, obtained from a glioma patient whose treatment included an IDH1 peptide vaccine. These receptors originate from a woman aged 35 to 49 with glioma. Both conserved end residues are part of each CDR3. The D gene is left open where the match is weak. Size values are once, few and many counts, or a class for expanded clones, and some rows have none.

V gene	D gene	J gene	clone size	CDR3 protein
TRBV10-3	-	TRBJ1-1	few	CAISDRGRETGRTMNTEAFF
TRBV30	TRBD2	TRBJ2-4	-	CAWSVQLAKNIQYF
TRBV29-1	-	TRBJ1-1	few	CSVELTGAGTEAFF
TRBV27	-	TRBJ2-5	-	CATSFRGGETQYF
TRBV6-1	TRBD1	TRBJ1-5	-	CASRPGTGVHQPQHF
TRBV4-1	-	TRBJ2-7	-	CASSQGETVGEQYF
TRBV2	TRBD2	TRBJ2-3	-	CASTTSGITDTQYF
TRBV4-1	TRBD1	TRBJ1-2	-	CASSPTGVANYGYTF
TRBV19	TRBD2	TRBJ2-4	-	CASSIQRLAGQNIQYF
TRBV9	-	TRBJ1-5	once	CASSDGEDQPQHF
TRBV25-1	-	TRBJ1-1	-	CASSEIMGFAFF
TRBV6-1	-	TRBJ2-7	-	CASSETGARDEQYF
TRBV18	TRBD1	TRBJ1-2	once	CASSPPGQGGYTF
TRBV19	-	TRBJ1-5	once	CASSMRPPNQPQHF
TRBV4-1	-	TRBJ1-1	-	CASRKEGGQRGIQGRNTEAFF
TRBV19	TRBD2	TRBJ2-1	-	CASSIAGGLNEQFF
TRBV6-5	-	TRBJ1-2	-	CASSIQGGADGYTF
TRBV18	-	TRBJ1-1	-	CASSPRDGRRHTEAFF
TRBV4-1	-	TRBJ1-1	-	CASSQATEAFF
TRBV7-2	-	TRBJ1-5	-	CASSASSNQPQHF
TRBV7-2	-	TRBJ2-1	few	CASSGLFTGAHEQFF
TRBV7-9	-	TRBJ1-5	-	CASTLRGNQPQHF
TRBV7-9	-	TRBJ1-1	-	CASSGGGAVAAHAEAFF
TRBV20-1	-	TRBJ2-5	-	CSASLAETQYF
TRBV18	-	TRBJ2-7	-	CASSPLGDSYEQYF
TRBV6-5	-	TRBJ1-1	-	CASSYLAVGMNTEAFF
TRBV10-2	TRBD2	TRBJ2-7	-	CASGTSGLGQYF
TRBV6-6	TRBD2	TRBJ2-1	-	CASRGTSGGRINEQFF
TRBV4-2	-	TRBJ2-6	-	CASSQDLGSGANVLTF
TRBV30	TRBD2	TRBJ2-7	-	CAWSSRLAVYEQYF
TRBV6-5	-	TRBJ2-7	-	CASSNGHEQYF
TRBV27	-	TRBJ2-7	-	CASRQKVGSSYEQYF
TRBV6-4	-	TRBJ1-5	-	CASSDAPNQPQHF
TRBV6-6	-	TRBJ2-5	-	CASSYRGAGETQYF
TRBV5-6	TRBD1	TRBJ2-7	few	CASSFYPDRVPYEQYF
TRBV28	-	TRBJ2-7	-	CASSVRGVSYEQYF
TRBV20-1	-	TRBJ1-4	-	CSVLPGEKLFF
TRBV5-1	TRBD1	TRBJ1-1	-	CASSPQGQSTEAFF
TRBV30	-	TRBJ1-1	-	CAWSVGPSNTEAFF
TRBV7-9	-	TRBJ1-1	-	CASSLLPVTEAFF
TRBV7-9	-	TRBJ1-1	once	CASSLSRRGDTEAFF
TRBV4-2	-	TRBJ2-1	once	CASSQEPGDEQFF
TRBV6-5	-	TRBJ1-2	-	CASQGPYGYTF
TRBV7-2	TRBD1	TRBJ2-3	-	CASSARQGLGRDTQYF
TRBV29-1	TRBD1	TRBJ2-7	-	CSARTGPYEQYF